This TCR beta chain emerged from a study of blood T cell repertoires in COVID-19. Profiled with immunoSEQ multiplex PCR; TCRdb holds only in-frame clones, not every one. The sample lists about 260,000 clones, approximately 90% seen once, with approximately 4% in the top ten. The V gene lost 6 bases and the J gene lost 7 bases, with 12 bases spanning the gap. The CDR3 sequence is 13 residues long. The chain joins TRBV12-3 or TRBV12-4 to TRBJ1-4; perhaps TRBD1 as D (5 bases). The TCR originated in a woman aged 30 to 39 with acute COVID-19. The sequencing input was PBMCs or T cells enriched from blood (not recorded which). The CDR3 reads CASRPGIGEKLFF. DNA for the CDR3: TGTGCCAGCAGGCCAGGGATTGGTGAAAAACTGTTTTTT.